This entry concerns a single T cell receptor (beta chain). What it binds is not known. This sample is part of a study of PD-1 blockade in classical Hodgkin lymphoma. Libraries were prepared by immunoSEQ multiplex PCR; TCRdb keeps only in-frame clonotypes and omits some of them. The sample consists of about 110,000 clones, 70% to 90% of them appearing once. Notes on the study in general: The origin of the repertoire differences remains undefined, with disease activity or prior therapy as possible causes. In CD4+ cells, TCR diversity went up significantly by C4D1, but in CD8+ cells it did not. Partial responders and progressors had significantly lower baseline TCR diversity.

The V segment lost 3 bases and the J segment 7 bases; nucleotides outside the gene matches: 1. Germline V gene data show CDR1 as SEHNR and CDR2 as FQNEAQ (reference sequence). The CDR3 extends over 13 amino acids. Autologous stem cell transplantation was followed by relapse in every patient, and brentuximab vedotin exposure varied. The patients, who had relapsed/refractory classical Hodgkin lymphoma, achieved best responses of complete response, partial response or progressive disease. The V call is TRBV7-9, the J call TRBJ2-1; 9 bases are shared with TRBD1. The sample in question was peripheral blood mononuclear cells (PBMCs), obtained before the second cycle of nivolumab. This TCR was sampled from a human donor with classical Hodgkin lymphoma. In DNA, the CDR3 is TGTGCCAGCAGCTTGGACAGGGGTAATGAGCAGTTCTTC. Amino acid sequence: CASSLDRGNEQFF.